Only a few counts were recorded for the clone carrying this T cell receptor (beta chain). A J-beta primer mix and a sample-barcoded 5' primer were used in a second PCR of roughly 7 to 12 cycles. TCRdb itself ran the 5' RACE reads through MiXCR, one entry per CDR3 protein. The repertoire holds about 580,000 distinct CDR3 sequences, with under 55% as singletons. The data derive from a study of blood T cells in healthy people across ages. The CDR3 spans 14 residues. Germline V gives CDR1 ENHRY, CDR2 SYGVKD. The V end was cut by 4 bases, the J end by 6 bases, with 13 bases between. Total RNA was isolated from each sample in quantities of at least 5.5 micrograms.

Sequencing was done on a sample of blood. This clonotype originated in an elderly man in good health. The chain recombines TRBV10-3 with TRBJ2-1; D may be TRBD1 or TRBD2 (6 bases each). For the CDR3, the DNA is TGTGCCATCAGTGCGGGGGCCCTGGTCAATGAGCAGTTCTTC. Its protein product is CAISAGALVNEQFF.